This T cell receptor (beta chain) was identified during a study of STAT5B mutations in CD4+ large granular lymphocyte leukemia. With respect to this clone: What it binds is unknown.

Regarding the study as a whole: CD4-sorted patient repertoires seemed more clonal than healthy CD4+ repertoires.

Using immunoSEQ multiplex PCR, the repertoire was profiled, and TCRdb retains in-frame clones only, with some absent. The sample shows 24,000 or so clones, about 79% of them seen only once. The specimen sequenced was CD4+ T cells from blood buffy coats. The receptor comes from a human donor in good health.

The CDR3 region is CASNLQGYYGYTF. For the CDR3, the DNA is TGTGCCAGCAACCTACAGGGGTACTATGGCTACACCTTC. The chain employs TRBV28 and TRBJ1-2; 7 bases fit TRBD1. This CDR3 region has 13 residues. With 7 bases clipped from V and 3 bases from J, the junction kept 5 bases outside the gene matches. The germline V gene encodes CDR1 MDHEN and CDR2 SYDVKM.